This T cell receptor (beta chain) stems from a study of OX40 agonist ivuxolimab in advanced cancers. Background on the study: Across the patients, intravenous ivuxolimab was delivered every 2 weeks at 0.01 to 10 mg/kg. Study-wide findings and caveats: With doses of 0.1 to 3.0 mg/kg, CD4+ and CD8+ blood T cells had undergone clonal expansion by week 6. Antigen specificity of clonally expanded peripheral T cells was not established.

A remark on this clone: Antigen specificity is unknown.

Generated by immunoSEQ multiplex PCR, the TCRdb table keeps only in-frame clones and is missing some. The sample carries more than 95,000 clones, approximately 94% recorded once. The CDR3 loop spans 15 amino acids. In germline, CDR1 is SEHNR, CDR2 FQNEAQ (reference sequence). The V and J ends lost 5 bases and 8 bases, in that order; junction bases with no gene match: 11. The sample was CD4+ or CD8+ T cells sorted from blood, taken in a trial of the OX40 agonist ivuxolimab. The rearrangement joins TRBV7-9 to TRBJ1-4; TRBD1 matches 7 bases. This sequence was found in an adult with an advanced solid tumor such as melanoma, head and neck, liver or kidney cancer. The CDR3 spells CASSQGGLQREKLFF. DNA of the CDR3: TGTGCCAGCAGCCAGGGGGGGCTCCAGAGGGAAAAACTGTTTTTT.